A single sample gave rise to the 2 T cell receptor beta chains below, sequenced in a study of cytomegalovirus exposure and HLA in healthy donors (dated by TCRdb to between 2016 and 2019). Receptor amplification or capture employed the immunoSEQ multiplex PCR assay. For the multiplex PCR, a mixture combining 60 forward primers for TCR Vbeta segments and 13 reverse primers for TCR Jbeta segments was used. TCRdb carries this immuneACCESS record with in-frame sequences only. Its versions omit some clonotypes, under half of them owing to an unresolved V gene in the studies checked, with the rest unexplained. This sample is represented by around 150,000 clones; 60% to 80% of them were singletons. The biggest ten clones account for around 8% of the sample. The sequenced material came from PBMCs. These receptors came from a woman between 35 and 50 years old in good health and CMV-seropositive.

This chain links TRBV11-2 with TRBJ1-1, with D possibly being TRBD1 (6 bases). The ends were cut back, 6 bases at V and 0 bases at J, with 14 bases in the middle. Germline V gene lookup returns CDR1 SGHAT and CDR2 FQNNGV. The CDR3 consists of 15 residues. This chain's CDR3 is CASRHNGGMNTEAFF. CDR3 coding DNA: TGTGCCAGCAGGCACAATGGGGGCATGAACACTGAAGCTTTCTTT.

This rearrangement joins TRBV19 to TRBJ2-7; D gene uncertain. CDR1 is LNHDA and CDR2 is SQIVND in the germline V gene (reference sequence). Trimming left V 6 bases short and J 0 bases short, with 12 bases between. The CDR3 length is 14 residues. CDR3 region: CASSQPDFSYEQYF. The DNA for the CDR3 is TGTGCCAGTAGCCAGCCAGACTTCTCCTACGAGCAGTACTTC. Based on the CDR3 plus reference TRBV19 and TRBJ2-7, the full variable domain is DGGITQSPKYLFRKEGQNVTLSCEQNLNHDAMYWYRQDPGQGLRLIYYSQIVNDFQKGDIAEGYSVSREKKESFPLTVTSAQKNPTAFYLCASSQPDFSYEQYFGPGTRLTVT.